This T cell receptor (beta chain) was found in a study of vaccination effects on CD4 cells after COVID-19. This CDR3 is built from 14 residues. The V end was cut by 4 bases, the J end by 7 bases, with 15 bases between. Germline V gene lookup returns CDR1 SGHRS and CDR2 YFSETQ. This clone was counted only a few times. The antigen remains unidentified. Study-wide findings and caveats: Clones of infection and vaccine origin contracted markedly late after vaccination.

Sequenced by immunoSEQ multiplex PCR; TCRdb stores in-frame clones only, minus some. The repertoire consists of fewer than 40,000 clones, with roughly 79% occurring once and the leading ten covering just under 2%. Antigen-specific CD4+ T cells were expanded (with viral peptide pools) by the ViraFEST assay ahead of sequencing. Isolating CD4+ T cells followed less than 11 days of culture. Of the BNT162b2 and mRNA-1273 vaccines, participants received two doses of one or the other. This clonotype was sampled from a human donor who received a COVID-19 vaccine. Some clones in this sample may be carry-over from other donors' samples. The sample was CD4+ T cells from PBMCs cultured with HCoV-NL63 spike peptides, taken after COVID-19 vaccination. The rearrangement uses TRBV5-1 and TRBJ1-5; TRBD1 might be the D (5 bases). CDR3 loop: CASSPQVGGQPQHF. The CDR3 DNA is TGCGCCAGCAGCCCCCAGGTGGGGGGGCAGCCCCAGCATTTT.